This TCR beta chain was recovered during a study of T-cell memory formation after mild COVID-19. Study summary: TCR clusters mostly belonged to single donors. Whole-study results and caveats: Still unconfirmed is whether the second-wave clones peaking on day 37 recognized SARS-CoV-2.

TCR alpha and TCR beta cDNA libraries carrying sample barcodes and UMIs came from 5'RACE with constant-segment primers. TCRdb reanalysed the 5' RACE reads using MiXCR and keeps one entry per CDR3 protein. The sample lists about 360,000 distinct CDR3 sequences, approximately 15% occurring once. A word on this clonotype: Its antigen is unidentified.

The CDR3 runs to 13 residues. The V and J ends lost 4 bases and 7 bases, in that order; junction bases with no gene match: 7. Germline CDR1 and CDR2: SGHNT and YYREEE (reference sequence). Sequenced sample: PBMCs or a T cell subset sorted from them (not recorded which). This chain uses TRBV5-4 with TRBJ2-7; the match to TRBD1 covers 8 bases. The TCR originated in a man younger than 35 who had mild COVID-19 (a few samples of this study predate the infection). Cell type and time point are not known. CDR3 DNA: TGTGCCAGCAGCCCCGGACAGGGTCAAGAGCAGTACGTC. This gives the protein CASSPGQGQEQYV.